The clone carrying this TCR beta chain was detected once. The germline CDR1 and CDR2 sequences are ENHRY and SYGVKD. Trimming at V came to 3 bases and at J to 4 bases, leaving 3 bases not matched to a gene. CDR3 length equals 15 residues. This record comes from a study of control samples from healthy donors and cancer patients. Profiled with immunoSEQ multiplex PCR; TCRdb holds only in-frame clones, not every one. The sample consists of approximately 89,000 clones, approximately 87% of them appearing once. Sequenced sample: blood. The receptor's source is a woman in her forties in good health. V usage is TRBV10-3 and J usage is TRBJ2-3; 11 bases fit TRBD2. The CDR3 protein is CAISEASGGPDTQYF. In DNA form, the CDR3 reads TGTGCCATCAGTGAAGCTAGCGGGGGGCCAGATACGCAGTATTTT.